These T cell receptor beta chains were read from a single sample in a study of human T cells and chemical hapten exposure. In TCRdb, the RACE reads were re-called with MiXCR into one record per CDR3 protein. This sample yields roughly 38,000 distinct CDR3 sequences, of which less than 9% are seen a single time; 1.3% belongs to the top ten. This specimen was whole blood, taken in connection with sensitization to the hapten diphenylcyclopropenone (DPC). The origin of the receptors is a woman between 50 and 59 years old with alopecia areata. Some clones in this sample may be carry-over from other donors' samples. CDR3s include the opening cysteine and the closing phenylalanine or tryptophan. D genes are given only for firm matches. Only some rows state a clone size, as once, few, many or a class for expanded clones.

D gene | J gene | V gene | clone size | CDR3 protein | CDR3 DNA
. | TRBJ2-3 | TRBV5-1 | many | CASGRGDSTDTQYF | TGCGCCAGCGGACGAGGGGACAGCACAGATACGCAGTATTTT
TRBD1 | TRBJ2-7 | TRBV20-1 | . | CSAVDRGWEQYF | TGCAGTGCTGTTGACAGGGGCTGGGAGCAGTACTTC
. | TRBJ1-1 | TRBV5-5 | . | CASSPGPRDEAFF | TGTGCCAGCAGCCCGGGCCCCCGGGATGAAGCTTTCTTT
TRBD2 | TRBJ2-3 | TRBV3-1 | . | CASSQRTSGRTDTQYF | TGTGCCAGCAGCCAGCGGACTAGCGGGAGAACAGATACGCAGTATTTT
. | TRBJ1-5 | TRBV20-1 | medium-sized | CSATHSNQPQHF | TGCAGTGCCACTCATAGCAATCAGCCCCAGCATTTT
. | TRBJ2-5 | TRBV27 | many | CASRRQETQYF | TGTGCCAGCAGACGGCAAGAGACCCAGTACTTC
TRBD1 | TRBJ2-7 | TRBV29-1 | many | CRDRDDEQYF | TGCAGGGACAGGGACGACGAGCAGTACTTC
. | TRBJ1-1 | TRBV3-1 | many | CASSQDGGTEAFF | TGTGCCAGCAGCCAAGACGGGGGCACTGAAGCTTTCTTT
. | TRBJ2-4 | TRBV7-9 | many | CASSPVAKNIQYF | TGTGCCAGCAGCCCCGTAGCCAAAAACATTCAGTACTTC
TRBD1 | TRBJ2-7 | TRBV3-1 | many | CASSRPGTGAEQYF | TGTGCCAGCAGCCGTCCCGGGACAGGGGCCGAGCAGTACTTC
. | TRBJ2-2 | TRBV28 | few | CASSSLNTGELFF | TGTGCCAGCAGTTCCCTGAACACCGGGGAGCTGTTTTTT